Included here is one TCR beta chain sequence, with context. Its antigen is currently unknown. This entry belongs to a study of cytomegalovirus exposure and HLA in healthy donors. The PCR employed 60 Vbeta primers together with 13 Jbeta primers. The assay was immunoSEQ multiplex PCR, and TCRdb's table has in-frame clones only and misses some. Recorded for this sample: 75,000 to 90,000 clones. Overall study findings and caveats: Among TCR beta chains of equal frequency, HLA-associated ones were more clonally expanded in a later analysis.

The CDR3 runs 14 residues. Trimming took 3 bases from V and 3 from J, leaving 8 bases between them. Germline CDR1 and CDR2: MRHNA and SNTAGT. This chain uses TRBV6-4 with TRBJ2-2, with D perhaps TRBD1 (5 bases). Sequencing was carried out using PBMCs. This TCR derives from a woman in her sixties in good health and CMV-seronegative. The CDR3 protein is CASSEQADTGELFF. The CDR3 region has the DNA TGTGCCAGCAGTGAACAGGCGGACACCGGGGAGCTGTTTTTT.